This T cell receptor beta chain was sequenced in a study of CD8 T cells in ankylosing spondylitis. Whole-study findings and limits: Reported data indicate significant enrichment of disease-linked clones within matched ankylosing spondylitis synovial fluid. Blood from ankylosing spondylitis patients appeared to carry a characteristic roughly 8-variant TCR beta motif. Earlier authors reported some of these motif variants in reactive arthritis synovial fluid and blood.

There are many counts of this clonotype. What it binds is unknown. Germline V gene sequence: CDR1 SQVTM, CDR2 ANQGSEA. The V end was cut by 5 bases, the J end by 7 bases, with 14 bases between. The CDR3 runs 13 residues. The authors made TCR beta libraries by quantitative 5'-RACE with molecular barcodes. TCRdb reanalysed the 5' RACE reads using MiXCR and keeps one entry per CDR3 protein. Of 100,000 to 150,000 distinct CDR3 sequences in the sample, approximately 6.8% were seen once. Sequenced: blood, either unsorted or a sorted T cell fraction (not recorded which). The clonotype was recovered from a male donor with ankylosing spondylitis or in good health (not recorded which). This chain links TRBV29-1 with TRBJ1-4; D gene ambiguous. As DNA, the CDR3 is TGCAGCGTTAGACCGAGCCCGGGTGAAAAACTGTTTTTT. Its protein product is CSVRPSPGEKLFF.